The clone carrying this T cell receptor beta chain was counted a few times. Its target is not known. V lost 5 bases and J lost 4, with 26 bases in between. The germline CDR1 and CDR2 sequences are SEHNR and FQNEAQ (reference sequence). This CDR3 is built from 18 residues. Treatment: roughly 10-day PBMC culture with coronavirus spike peptide pools or control peptides (ViraFEST assay). CD4+ T cells of the unexposed donor were collected before the COVID-19 pandemic (2011-2018). ViraFEST used peptide pools to expand antigen-specific T cells and subsequently sequenced their TCRs. The data are from a study of vaccination and CD4 T cells after COVID-19. The overall study: Two doses of either BNT162b2 or mRNA-1273 vaccine went to participants.

Sequencing of DNA taken from cultured CD4+ T cells relied on the Oncomine TCR Beta short-read assay. Using its own MiXCR run on the PCR reads, TCRdb lists one record per CDR3 protein. The table includes about 7,300 distinct CDR3 sequences, 35% to 45% detected once. The TCR was taken from a human donor in good health. The rearrangement uses TRBV7-9 and TRBJ1-2; D call uncertain. Material for sequencing was CD4+ T cells from blood, cultured in vitro. CDR3 sequence (DNA): TGTGCCAGCAGCCCAGGTAGTACCGACAAGACACGAACCTATGGCTACACCTTC. It codes for CASSPGSTDKTRTYGYTF.